The 13 T cell receptor beta chains below all came from one sample that was sequenced in a study of identifying expanded T cells in peripheral blood. Here immunoSEQ multiplex PCR was the method, and the copy in TCRdb shows in-frame clones only, minus some. The sample lists over 85,000 clones; about 85% were seen once. The sequenced material came from blood. Receptors originate from a person aged 18-70 years in good health.

V gene TRBV1 combines with J gene TRBJ1-5. TRBV1 is a recognized pseudogene. This CDR3 is 17 amino acids long. The CDR3 DNA sequence: TGCACCAGCAGGGTCCCCTCGATCCCCGCCTATGGTCAGCCCCAGCATTTT. Protein product: CTSRVPSIPAYGQPQHF.

The table lists this clone with a count of one. The rearrangement links TRBV6-1 to TRBJ2-5, with D perhaps assigned TRBD1 or TRBD2 (6 bases each). The CDR3 runs 14 residues. CDR1 and CDR2 (germline): MNHNS, SASEGT. The germline V and J ends were trimmed by 5 bases and 7 bases, with 17 bases remaining between them. The CDR3 protein is CASSSTGLEGTQYF. DNA of the CDR3: TGTGCCAGCAGTTCGACAGGCTTGGAGGGGACCCAGTACTTC.

The genes are TRBV11-2 and TRBJ2-5, with D possibly TRBD2 on 5 matching bases. V was shortened by 1 base and J by 7 bases, with 16 bases between the two germline ends. Germline values: CDR1 SGHAT, CDR2 FQNNGV. This CDR3 is 15 amino acids long. CDR3 sequence reads: CASSLVEGSVGTQYF. CDR3 sequence (DNA): TGTGCCAGCAGCTTAGTTGAGGGTTCGGTGGGGACCCAGTACTTC.

The CDR3 bases are TGTGCCAGCAGCTTGGTGGGACAGGGGGCGGTCGGCTACACCTTC. Encoded protein: CASSLVGQGAVGYTF. This chain links TRBV5-6 with TRBJ1-2; 12 nucleotides match TRBD1. The CDR3 covers 15 residues. Trimming removed 0 bases from V and 8 bases from J; junction bases left unmatched: 5. Germline CDR1 reads SGHDT; CDR2 reads YYEEEE.

This clone was detected only a few times. The rearrangement links TRBV6-5 to TRBJ2-7; 7 bases agree with TRBD1. There are 15 residues in the CDR3. V was clipped by 2 bases and J by 2 bases; unmatched bases: 6. Germline V lookup: CDR1 MNHEY, CDR2 SVGAGI. The chain's CDR3 is CASSYPGQSTYEQYF. DNA of the CDR3: TGTGCCAGCAGTTACCCGGGACAGAGCACCTACGAGCAGTACTTC.

The chain recombines TRBV25-1 with TRBJ2-6, with a tentative D call TRBD2 (5 bases). The CDR3 spans 17 residues. Trimming left V 2 bases short and J 0 bases short, with 11 bases between. CDR1 and CDR2 from the germline V gene are MGHDK and SYGVNS. CDR3 bases: TGTGCCAGCAGTGAAGAGGGTTCCCGCTCTGGGGCCAACGTCCTGACTTTC. Translating gives CASSEEGSRSGANVLTF.

The chain carries TRBV10-2 and TRBJ1-4, with D hard to call. Trimming left V 8 bases short and J 5 bases short, with 6 bases between. Germline values: CDR1 WSHSY, CDR2 SAAADI. The CDR3 consists of 11 residues. CDR3 bases: TGCGCCAGCCAAGGAAATGAAAAACTGTTTTTT. Translation: CASQGNEKLFF.

The rearrangement links TRBV9 to TRBJ2-3; the D gene is possibly TRBD2 (7 bases). V lost 4 bases and J 5 bases, leaving 23 bases between the germline ends. The CDR3 totals 17 residues. Germline V CDR1 and CDR2: SGDLS, YYNGEE. The CDR3 region is CASSPTTGRGLGDTQYF. The CDR3, as DNA: TGTGCCAGCAGCCCTACCACGGGGCGGGGGCTTGGAGATACGCAGTATTTT.

The chain combines TRBV7-9 with TRBJ2-3, with TRBD1 matching 9 bases. The CDR3 extends over 14 amino acids. With 11 bases clipped from V and 3 bases from J, the junction kept 9 bases outside the gene matches. The germline gives CDR1 SEHNR, CDR2 FQNEAQ (reference sequence). The CDR3 spells CALRRQGGTDTQYF. CDR3 bases: TGTGCCCTGCGGAGACAGGGGGGTACAGATACGCAGTATTTT.

V gene TRBV5-1 combines with J gene TRBJ2-6, with D uncertain. There are 16 residues in the CDR3. CDR1 is SGHRS, CDR2 YFSETQ, per germline. Trimming took 2 bases from V and 2 from J, leaving 11 bases between them. CDR3 sequence: CASSFEPLTGANVLTF. CDR3 DNA sequence: TGCGCCAGCAGCTTCGAACCCCTTACTGGGGCCAACGTCCTGACTTTC.

The chain links TRBV7-8 to TRBJ2-1; TRBD2 matches at 8 bases. This CDR3 region has 17 residues. The germline V gene encodes CDR1 SGHVS and CDR2 FQNEAQ. The V and J ends lost 1 base and 2 bases, in that order; junction bases with no gene match: 7. The CDR3 protein is CASSLDRAGDTYNEQFF. The CDR3 nucleotides read TGTGCCAGCAGCTTAGATCGAGCGGGGGATACCTACAATGAGCAGTTCTTC.

This chain joins TRBV11-3 and TRBJ1-6, with 9 bases lining up with TRBD1. The CDR3 totals 15 residues. The J segment lost 7 bases and the V segment lost 4 bases, leaving 5 bases of the junction unmatched. CDR1 SGHNT and CDR2 YENEEA come from the germline V gene. CDR3 region: CASSSSDRGNSPLHF. The CDR3, as DNA: TGTGCCAGCAGCTCTTCCGACAGGGGGAATTCACCCCTCCACTTT. Complete variable domain (other parts from reference TRBV11-3 and TRBJ1-6): EAGVVQSPRYKIIEKKQPVAFWCNPISGHNTLYWYLQNLGQGPELLIRYENEEAVDDSQLPKDRFSAERLKGVDSTLKIQPAELGDSAVYLCASSSSDRGNSPLHFGNGTRLTVT.

This chain uses TRBV7-2 with TRBJ2-7; maybe TRBD2 (5 bases). Germline loops: CDR1 SGHTA, CDR2 FQGNSA. Trimming took off 5 bases at V and 3 bases at J, with 17 bases between the two ends. This CDR3 region has 15 residues. Here the CDR3 DNA reads TGTGCCAGCAGCACTACGGGAAGCAGAAACTACGAGCAGTACTTC. This codes for CASSTTGSRNYEQYF.